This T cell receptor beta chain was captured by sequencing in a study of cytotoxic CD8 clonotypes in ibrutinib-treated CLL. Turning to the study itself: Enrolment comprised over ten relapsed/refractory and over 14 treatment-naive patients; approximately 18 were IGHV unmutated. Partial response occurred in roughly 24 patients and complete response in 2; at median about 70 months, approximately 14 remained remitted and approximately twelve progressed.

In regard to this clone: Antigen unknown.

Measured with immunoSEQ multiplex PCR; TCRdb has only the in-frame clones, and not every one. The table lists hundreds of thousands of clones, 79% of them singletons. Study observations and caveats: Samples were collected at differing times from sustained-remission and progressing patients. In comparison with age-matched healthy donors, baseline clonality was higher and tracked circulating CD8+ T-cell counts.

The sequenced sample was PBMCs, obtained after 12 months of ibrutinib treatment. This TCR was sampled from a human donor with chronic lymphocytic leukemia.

The CDR3: CAWSDPGGYTF. CDR3 sequence (DNA): TGTGCCTGGAGTGACCCCGGAGGCTACACCTTC. The chain uses TRBV30 and TRBJ1-2; D gene ambiguous. V was trimmed by 1 base and J by 8 bases, leaving 8 bases between them. The CDR3 is 11 amino acids. Germline V lookup: CDR1 GTSNPN, CDR2 SVGIG (reference sequence).